These 5 T cell receptor beta chains came from one sample sequenced in a study of blood T cell repertoires in COVID-19. Clones were read by immunoSEQ multiplex PCR, and TCRdb kept only the in-frame ones, dropping some. This table has about 330,000 clones, about nine tenths appearing once. Sequenced material: peripheral blood. Receptors originate from a man aged 25-40 years with COVID-19, enrolled during active disease.

The V and J genes are TRBV29-1 and TRBJ1-2; 8 nucleotides line up with TRBD1. This CDR3 comprises 11 residues. The trim removed 7 bases at V and 6 bases at J, leaving 4 bases unmatched. Germline values: CDR1 SQVTM, CDR2 ANQGSEA. In DNA form, the CDR3 reads TGCAGCGCTTCGACAGGGGATGGCTACACCTTC. Translating gives CSASTGDGYTF.

This sequence joins TRBV18 and TRBJ2-3, with 12 positions matching TRBD2. Germline CDR1 reads KGHSH; CDR2 reads LQKENI. The CDR3 consists of 16 residues. The ends lost 4 bases at V and 0 bases at J; junction bases unmatched: 2. The CDR3 sequence: CASSRGLAGSTDTQYF. The CDR3 coding sequence is TGTGCCAGCTCACGGGGACTAGCGGGTAGCACAGATACGCAGTATTTT.

The V call is TRBV9, the J call TRBJ2-7; maybe TRBD1 (7 bases). Germline V gene lookup returns CDR1 SGDLS and CDR2 YYNGEE. Trimming removed 6 bases at V and 2 bases at J, with 18 bases between. This CDR3 has 15 amino acids. CDR3 protein: CASTSGDSLAYEQYF. The CDR3 DNA reads as TGTGCCAGCACCTCGGGGGACAGCCTTGCCTACGAGCAGTACTTC.

Only one count was recorded for this clone. The chain combines TRBV5-4 with TRBJ1-2; 10 bases line up with TRBD1. The V and J ends lost 4 bases and 8 bases, in that order; junction bases with no gene match: 11. Germline-derived CDR1 and CDR2 are SGHNT and YYREEE (reference sequence). CDR3 length: 15 residues. The DNA of the CDR3 is TGTGCCAGCAGCGATATGGGACAGGGGTTAGGCGGCTACACCTTC. It specifies CASSDMGQGLGGYTF.

This chain joins TRBV27 and TRBJ1-2, with D possibly being TRBD1 (5 bases). The germline V gene encodes CDR1 MNHEY and CDR2 SMNVEV (reference sequence). This CDR3 comprises 16 residues. The V end lost 3 bases, the J end lost 0 bases, and 14 bases lay between the germline ends. CDR3 sequence (DNA): TGTGCCAGCAGTTTCCTAGGGGCCTCGCCTAACTATGGCTACACCTTC. Its translation: CASSFLGASPNYGYTF.